This T cell receptor (beta chain) comes out of a study of blood T cells in healthy people across ages. Study background: Template switching recovered approximately one barcoded beta molecule for every two T cells. Whole-study findings and limits: CMV status of donors was unknown, possibly confounding expanded clonotype changes. There were more naive CD4+ cells and higher diversity in long-lived donors than in aged donors.

Trimming took 1 base from V and 8 from J, leaving 14 bases between them. Germline assignment: CDR1 SGHTA and CDR2 FQGNSA. This CDR3 has 15 amino acids. With respect to this clonotype: The antigen remains unidentified.

Then a second PCR, running roughly 7 to 11 cycles, was carried out with a sample-barcoded 5' primer and a J-beta primer mix. Carrying 12 random nucleotides, a template-switch adaptor labeled each individual cDNA molecule. TCRdb itself ran the 5' RACE reads through MiXCR, one entry per CDR3 protein. The sample lists approximately 1,000,000 distinct CDR3 sequences; roughly two fifths were seen once. Sequenced: blood. This TCR was recovered from a man aged 18-30 years in good health. The chain couples TRBV7-2 to TRBJ2-2; D uncertain. CDR3 loop: CASSLVIKHGGELFF. As DNA, the CDR3 is TGTGCCAGCAGCTTAGTAATCAAACATGGGGGGGAGCTGTTTTTT. The whole variable domain, remainder taken from reference TRBV7-2 and TRBJ2-2, is GAGVSQSPSNKVTEKGKDVELRCDPISGHTALYWYRQSLGQGLEFLIYFQGNSAPDKSGLPSDRFSAERTGGSVSTLTIQRTQQEDSAVYLCASSLVIKHGGELFFGEGSRLTVL.